This T cell receptor (beta chain) was obtained from a study of OX40 agonist ivuxolimab in advanced cancers. For the study at large: Partial responses were seen in three patients, one with hepatocellular carcinoma and two with cutaneous melanoma. Study-level points and caveats: The expanded peripheral T cells' antigen specificity was not determined.

Sequencing used immunoSEQ multiplex PCR; TCRdb keeps in-frame clones, though not all of them. The sample shows more than 70,000 clones, 89% of them seen only once. Remarks on this clone: The target antigen is unknown.

Trimming took 3 bases from V and 5 from J; bases not matched to a gene: 3. The CDR3 contains 14 residues. Germline values: CDR1 SGHVS, CDR2 FNYEAQ. Autoimmune disease history or systemic immunosuppression excluded patients. This sequence was found in an adult with an advanced solid tumor such as melanoma, head and neck, liver or kidney cancer. V usage is TRBV7-6 and J usage is TRBJ2-1; 8 positions agree with TRBD1. The input for sequencing was CD4+ or CD8+ T cells sorted from blood, taken in a trial of the OX40 agonist ivuxolimab. CDR3 amino acids: CASSFPGGHNEQFF. In nucleotides, the CDR3 is TGTGCCAGCAGCTTCCCAGGGGGCCACAATGAGCAGTTCTTC.